The entry that follows covers one T cell receptor (beta chain) sequence. Its antigen is undetermined. The record originates from a study of shared clonotypes between healthy human individuals. General study points: Sorted-subset samples were not fully sequenced, rarefaction indicated.

This table comes from immunoSEQ multiplex PCR, and its TCRdb copy is limited to in-frame clones, with some not included. The sample consists of approximately 2.4 million clones, about 94% of them appearing once. V lost 6 bases and J lost 6, with 21 bases in between. Germline lookup yields CDR1 MNHEY and CDR2 SVGAGI. There are 15 residues in the CDR3. Donors were Caucasian adults residing in Nashville, Tennessee, USA. The chain carries TRBV6-5 and TRBJ2-7; weak D call: TRBD1 (6 bases). Sequenced input: naive CD4+ T cells sorted from blood. Noted subset: CD45RA+ positively selected. The TCR comes from a man aged 18 to 30 in good health. CDR3 in DNA: TGTGCCAGCAGCCCAGAGGGGACAATACGCTTCGAGCAGTACTTC. It codes for CASSPEGTIRFEQYF.